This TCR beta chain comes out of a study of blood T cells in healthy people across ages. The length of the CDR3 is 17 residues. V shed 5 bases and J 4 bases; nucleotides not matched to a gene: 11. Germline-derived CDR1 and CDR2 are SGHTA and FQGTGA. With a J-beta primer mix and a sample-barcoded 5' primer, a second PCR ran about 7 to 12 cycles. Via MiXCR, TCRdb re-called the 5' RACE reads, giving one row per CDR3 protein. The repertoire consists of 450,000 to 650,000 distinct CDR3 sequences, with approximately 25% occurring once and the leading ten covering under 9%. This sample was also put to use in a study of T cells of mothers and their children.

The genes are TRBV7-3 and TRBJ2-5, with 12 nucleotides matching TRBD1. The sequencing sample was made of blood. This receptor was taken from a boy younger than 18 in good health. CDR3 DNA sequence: TGTGCCAGCAGCGCCGCCGGGACAGGGGGCGATTCAGAGACCCAGTACTTC. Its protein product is CASSAAGTGGDSETQYF.